This TCR beta chain derives from a study of beta chain features in type 1 diabetes. Overall study results and limits: Among patients with Type 1 diabetes, TCRB CDR3s were moderately but significantly shorter in every one of the four CD4+ subsets. Fewer junction insertions and more nucleotide deletions appeared in type 1 diabetes patients.

This CDR3 has 15 residues. Germline V gives CDR1 LNHNV, CDR2 YYDKDF (reference sequence). V gave up 1 base and J gave up 6 bases, with 12 bases separating them. Expressed TCRB transcripts were sequenced because the isolated RNA had all been reverse transcribed beforehand. Using immunoSEQ multiplex PCR, the repertoire was profiled, and TCRdb retains in-frame clones only, with some absent. The data hold 600,000 to 700,000 clones, with around 15% observed a single time. With respect to this clone: Antigen: not known.

This receptor was identified in a man aged 18 to 35 with type 1 diabetes. The sequenced material came from naive CD4+ T cells from blood. The gene calls are TRBV15 and TRBJ1-4; D possibly corresponds to TRBD1 (6 bases). The CDR3 DNA reads TGTGCCACCAGCAGAGGTTCAGGGGCTGATGAAAAACTGTTTTTT. Translating it yields CATSRGSGADEKLFF. The full variable domain, completed using reference TRBV15 and TRBJ1-4, is DAMVIQNPRYQVTQFGKPVTLSCSQTLNHNVMYWYQQKSSQAPKLLFHYYDKDFNNEADTPDNFQSRRPNTSFCFLDIRSPGLGDTAMYLCATSRGSGADEKLFFGSGTQLSVL.